These T cell receptor beta chains were read from a single sample in a study of cytomegalovirus exposure and HLA in healthy donors. The protocol was immunoSEQ multiplex PCR, while the TCRdb copy is restricted to in-frame clones and leaves out a portion. The ten most abundant clones cover about 2.1% of a sample with about 130,000 clones. Sequencing was carried out using PBMCs. The receptor source for this set is an older woman in good health and CMV-seronegative. Both conserved end residues are trimmed from each CDR3. The D gene is left open where the match is weak.

J gene | V gene | D gene | CDR3 protein
TRBJ2-7 | TRBV27 | TRBD1 | ASSGQGGEQY
TRBJ1-2 | TRBV2 | - | ASSEDSGNGYT
TRBJ2-3 | TRBV9 | TRBD2 | ASSVAGGITDTQY
TRBJ2-2 | TRBV25-1 | TRBD1 | ASSGPRDRRTGELF
TRBJ2-7 | TRBV11-2 | - | ASSSQQPRRLY
TRBJ2-1 | TRBV18 | TRBD2 | ASSLREGLEQF
TRBJ2-5 | TRBV12-5 | - | ASGSATGVETQY
TRBJ2-5 | TRBV4-1 | - | ASSQDRFPGVQETQY
TRBJ1-5 | TRBV19 | - | ASSPGERQPQH
TRBJ2-7 | TRBV30 | - | ASDGGGLGREQY
TRBJ2-3 | TRBV7-8 | TRBD2 | ASSLITSGDLSTDTQY
TRBJ2-5 | TRBV15 | TRBD2 | ATSRDPAGAETQY
TRBJ2-2 | TRBV6-6 | TRBD2 | ASSNLAGGLTGELF
TRBJ1-1 | TRBV28 | - | ASRPPGLMTNTEAF
TRBJ1-2 | TRBV5-6 | TRBD1 | ASSQRLTGGDGYT
TRBJ2-1 | TRBV15 | TRBD2 | ATIEGEGLYNEQF
TRBJ2-5 | TRBV5-1 | - | ASSLGTLRETQY
TRBJ1-4 | TRBV28 | TRBD1 | ASTGGTDNEKLF
TRBJ1-1 | TRBV15 | - | ATSRDPGPSNTEAF
TRBJ1-4 | TRBV5-6 | TRBD1 | ASSLGAYRGRGEKLF
TRBJ1-5 | TRBV5-1 | - | ASSLGQNQPQH
TRBJ1-2 | TRBV6-1 | TRBD1 | ASSEARGLGGYT
TRBJ1-2 | TRBV6-5 | TRBD1 | ASRDRDRVTYGYT
TRBJ1-3 | TRBV6-5 | - | ASSSGQRGTIY
TRBJ1-6 | TRBV5-1 | - | ASSLGQTGAARTPLH
TRBJ2-2 | TRBV7-3 | - | ASSSQYTGELF
TRBJ1-1 | TRBV2 | - | ASSETGQKAF
TRBJ1-6 | TRBV2 | - | ASSDEIGTMYNSPLH
TRBJ2-5 | TRBV15 | TRBD2 | ATSSSGRAEETQY
TRBJ2-7 | TRBV27 | TRBD1 | ASSGQGAGEQY
TRBJ1-2 | TRBV6-5 | - | ASSYNYLYGYT
TRBJ1-2 | TRBV10-3 | TRBD1 | AISDRDVAGYGYT
TRBJ2-7 | TRBV5-1 | TRBD1 | ASSLADRGGEQY
TRBJ1-1 | TRBV5-1 | - | ATTREGWSDTEAF
TRBJ2-5 | TRBV4-2 | TRBD2 | ASSPEGLAGRETQY
TRBJ1-5 | TRBV6-1 | - | ASSDPGRVGNQPQH
TRBJ1-4 | TRBV12-5 | - | ASGLDRAGKLF
TRBJ2-7 | TRBV30 | TRBD2 | AWSGSGSSYEQY
TRBJ2-7 | TRBV13 | TRBD2 | ASSLGTSGKY
TRBJ2-2 | TRBV15 | TRBD2 | ATTNSGKANTGELF
TRBJ1-1 | TRBV10-3 | - | ATLAGAGVSYAEAF
TRBJ1-2 | TRBV5-1 | TRBD1 | ASSLTGGGYGYT
TRBJ2-7 | TRBV4-1 | TRBD2 | ASSQVSGTSAYEQY
TRBJ2-3 | TRBV2 | - | ASSEVLLRGDTQY
TRBJ2-5 | TRBV30 | TRBD2 | AWSVLGGGLEETQY
TRBJ1-3 | TRBV5-1 | - | ASSLAPDSLTGNTIY
TRBJ2-1 | TRBV5-4 | - | ASSLVLDSNEQF
TRBJ2-1 | TRBV7-8 | TRBD2 | ASSLALAGGTNEQF
TRBJ1-4 | TRBV2 | - | ASSYRSANEKLF
TRBJ2-7 | TRBV19 | - | ASSIPGREQY
TRBJ1-3 | TRBV4-1 | TRBD1 | ASSLHRDRGTGNTIY
TRBJ1-2 | TRBV18 | - | ASSPREVSHGYT
TRBJ1-3 | TRBV2 | - | ASSEQLSSGNTIY
TRBJ1-1 | TRBV19 | - | AVTAQGNTEAF
TRBJ1-5 | TRBV2 | - | ASRAEGVDNQPQH
TRBJ1-2 | TRBV27 | TRBD1 | ASSLTGATDGYT
TRBJ2-3 | TRBV27 | TRBD2 | ASSTLAGATDTQY
TRBJ1-1 | TRBV19 | TRBD1 | ASMRTGVNTEAF
TRBJ1-1 | TRBV5-1 | - | ASSRGGENTEAF